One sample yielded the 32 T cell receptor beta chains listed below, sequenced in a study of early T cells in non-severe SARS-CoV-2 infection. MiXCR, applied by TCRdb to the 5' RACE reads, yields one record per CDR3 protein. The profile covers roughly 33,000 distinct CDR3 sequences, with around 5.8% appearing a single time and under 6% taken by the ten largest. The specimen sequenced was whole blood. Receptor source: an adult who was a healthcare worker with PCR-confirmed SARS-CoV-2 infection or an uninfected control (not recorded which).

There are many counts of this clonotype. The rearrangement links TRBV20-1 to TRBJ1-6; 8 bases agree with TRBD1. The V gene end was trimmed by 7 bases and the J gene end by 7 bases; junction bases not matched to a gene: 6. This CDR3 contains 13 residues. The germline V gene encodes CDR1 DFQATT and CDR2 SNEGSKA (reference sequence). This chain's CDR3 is CSGTGGLNSPLHF. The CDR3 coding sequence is TGCAGTGGTACAGGGGGTCTCAATTCACCCCTCCACTTT.

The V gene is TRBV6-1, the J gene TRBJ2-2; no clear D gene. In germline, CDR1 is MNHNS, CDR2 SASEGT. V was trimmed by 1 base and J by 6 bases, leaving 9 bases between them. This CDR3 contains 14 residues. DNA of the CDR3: TGTGCCAGCAGTGAAGGAGGCCCCGCCGGGGAGCTGTTTTTT. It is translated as CASSEGGPAGELFF.

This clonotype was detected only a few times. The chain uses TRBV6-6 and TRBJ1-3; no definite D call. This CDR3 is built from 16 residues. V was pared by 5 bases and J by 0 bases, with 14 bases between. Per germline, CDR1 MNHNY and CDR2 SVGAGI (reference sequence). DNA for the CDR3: TGTGCCAGCAGTCTCGGAGCCTCTGCCTCTGGAAACACCATATATTTT. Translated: CASSLGASASGNTIYF.

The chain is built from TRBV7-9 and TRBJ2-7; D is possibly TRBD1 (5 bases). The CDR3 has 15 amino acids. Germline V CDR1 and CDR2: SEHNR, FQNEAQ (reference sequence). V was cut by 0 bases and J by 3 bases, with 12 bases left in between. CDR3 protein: CASSLAGQGNYEQYF. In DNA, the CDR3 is TGTGCCAGCAGCTTAGCGGGGCAGGGAAACTACGAGCAGTACTTC.

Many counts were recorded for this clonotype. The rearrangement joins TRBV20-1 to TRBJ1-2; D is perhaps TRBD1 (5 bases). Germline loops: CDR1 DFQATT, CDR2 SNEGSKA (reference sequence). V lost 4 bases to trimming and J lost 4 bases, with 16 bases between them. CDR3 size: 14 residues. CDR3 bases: TGCAGTGCTATTGAGGGGCTCCACGGCTATGGCTACACCTTC. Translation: CSAIEGLHGYGYTF.

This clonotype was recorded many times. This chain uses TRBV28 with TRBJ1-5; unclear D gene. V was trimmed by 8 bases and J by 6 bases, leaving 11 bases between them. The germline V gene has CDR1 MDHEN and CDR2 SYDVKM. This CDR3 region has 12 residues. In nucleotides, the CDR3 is TGTGCCAGCCAAGTTAGTAGTCAGCCCCAGCATTTT. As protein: CASQVSSQPQHF.

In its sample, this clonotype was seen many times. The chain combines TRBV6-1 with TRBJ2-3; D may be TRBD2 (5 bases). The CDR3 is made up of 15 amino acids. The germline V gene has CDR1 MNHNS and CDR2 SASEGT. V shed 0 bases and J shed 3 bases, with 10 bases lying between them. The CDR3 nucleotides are TGTGCCAGCAGTGAAGCCTTTAGGAGGACAGATACGCAGTATTTT. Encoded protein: CASSEAFRRTDTQYF.

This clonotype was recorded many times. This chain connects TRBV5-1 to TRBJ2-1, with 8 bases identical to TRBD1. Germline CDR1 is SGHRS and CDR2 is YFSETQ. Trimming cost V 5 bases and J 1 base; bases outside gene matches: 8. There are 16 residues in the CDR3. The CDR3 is CASRKPDRASYNEQFF. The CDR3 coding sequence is TGCGCCAGCAGGAAACCGGACAGGGCGTCCTACAATGAGCAGTTCTTC.

The CDR3 DNA is TGTGCCACCCGACCGGACAGGGGTAATCAGCCCCAGCATTTT. Translating it yields CATRPDRGNQPQHF. V usage is TRBV10-3 and J usage is TRBJ1-5; 9 bases match TRBD1. This CDR3 is built from 14 residues. The germline gives CDR1 ENHRY, CDR2 SYGVKD. Trimming cost V 10 bases and J 4 bases; bases outside gene matches: 8.

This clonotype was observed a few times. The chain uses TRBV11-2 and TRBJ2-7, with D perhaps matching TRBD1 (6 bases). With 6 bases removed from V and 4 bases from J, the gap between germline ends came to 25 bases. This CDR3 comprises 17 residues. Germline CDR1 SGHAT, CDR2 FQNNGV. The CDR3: CASSYPPGDKITYEQYF. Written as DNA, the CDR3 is TGTGCCAGCAGTTACCCACCAGGGGACAAGATAACGTACGAGCAGTACTTC.

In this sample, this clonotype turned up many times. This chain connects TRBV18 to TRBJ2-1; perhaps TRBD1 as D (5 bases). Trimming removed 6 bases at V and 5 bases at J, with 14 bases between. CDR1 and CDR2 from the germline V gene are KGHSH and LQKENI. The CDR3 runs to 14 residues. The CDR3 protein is CASSPDISDNEQFF. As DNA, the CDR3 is TGTGCCAGCTCGCCGGACATTTCCGACAATGAGCAGTTCTTC.

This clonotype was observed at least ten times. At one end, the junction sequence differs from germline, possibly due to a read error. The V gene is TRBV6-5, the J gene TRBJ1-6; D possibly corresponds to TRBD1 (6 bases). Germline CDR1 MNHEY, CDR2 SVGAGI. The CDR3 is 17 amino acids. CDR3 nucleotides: TGTGCCAGCAGTTACTCGAGAGTCGGGGGCGTAGGTTCACCCCTCCATTTT. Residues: CASSYSRVGGVGSPLHF.

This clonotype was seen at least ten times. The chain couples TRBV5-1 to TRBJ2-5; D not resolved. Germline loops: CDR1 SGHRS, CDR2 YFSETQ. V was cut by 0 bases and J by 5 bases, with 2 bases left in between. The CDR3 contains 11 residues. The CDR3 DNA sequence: TGCGCCAGCAGCTTGGAGGAGACCCAGTACTTC. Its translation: CASSLEETQYF.

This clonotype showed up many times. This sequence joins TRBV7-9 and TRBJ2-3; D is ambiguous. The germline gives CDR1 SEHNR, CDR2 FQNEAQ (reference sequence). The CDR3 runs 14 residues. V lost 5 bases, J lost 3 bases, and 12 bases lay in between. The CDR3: CASSEGMVTDTQYF. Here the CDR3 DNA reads TGTGCCAGCAGCGAAGGAATGGTAACAGATACGCAGTATTTT. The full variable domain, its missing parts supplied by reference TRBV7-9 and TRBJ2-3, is DTGVSQNPRHKITKRGQNVTFRCDPISEHNRLYWYRQTLGQGPEFLTYFQNEAQLEKSRLLSDRFSAERPKGSFSTLEIQRTEQGDSAMYLCASSEGMVTDTQYFGPGTRLTVL.

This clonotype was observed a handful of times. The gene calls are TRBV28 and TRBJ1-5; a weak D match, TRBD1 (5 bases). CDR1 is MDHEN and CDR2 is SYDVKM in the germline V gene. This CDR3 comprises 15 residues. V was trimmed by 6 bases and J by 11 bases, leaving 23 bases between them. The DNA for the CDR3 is TGTGCCAGCAGCTCCTATGGACCGGGGGACGAGACCCAGCATTTT. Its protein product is CASSSYGPGDETQHF. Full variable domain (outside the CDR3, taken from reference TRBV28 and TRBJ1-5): DVKVTQSSRYLVKRTGEKVFLECVQDMDHENMFWYRQDPGLGLRLIYFSYDVKMKEKGDIPEGYSVSREKKERFSLILESASTNQTSMYLCASSSYGPGDETQHFGDGTRLSIL.

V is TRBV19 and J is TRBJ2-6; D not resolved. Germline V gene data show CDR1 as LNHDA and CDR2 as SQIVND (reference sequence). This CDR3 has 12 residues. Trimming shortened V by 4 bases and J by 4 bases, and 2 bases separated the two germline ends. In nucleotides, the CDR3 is TGTGCCAGTAGTACAGGGGCCAACGTCCTGACTTTC. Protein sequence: CASSTGANVLTF.

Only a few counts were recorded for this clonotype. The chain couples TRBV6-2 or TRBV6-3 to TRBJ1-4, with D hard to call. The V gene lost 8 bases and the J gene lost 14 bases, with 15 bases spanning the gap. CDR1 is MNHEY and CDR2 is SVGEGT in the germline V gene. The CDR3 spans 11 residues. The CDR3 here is CASHRRQLLFF. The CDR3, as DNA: TGTGCCAGCCATCGAAGGCAGTTGCTGTTTTTT.

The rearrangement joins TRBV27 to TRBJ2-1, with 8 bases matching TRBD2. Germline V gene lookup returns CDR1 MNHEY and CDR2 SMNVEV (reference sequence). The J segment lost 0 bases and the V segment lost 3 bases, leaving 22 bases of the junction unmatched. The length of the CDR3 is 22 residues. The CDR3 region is CASSFQGTSLRAGGYSYNEQFF. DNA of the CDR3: TGTGCCAGCAGTTTTCAGGGGACTTCCTTAAGGGCGGGAGGATACTCCTACAATGAGCAGTTCTTC.

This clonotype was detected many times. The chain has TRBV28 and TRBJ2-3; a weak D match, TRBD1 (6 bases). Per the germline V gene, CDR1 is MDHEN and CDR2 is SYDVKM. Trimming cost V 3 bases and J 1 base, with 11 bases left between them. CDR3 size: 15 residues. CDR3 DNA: TGTGCCAGCAGTTTCTGGGACAAACGCACAGATACGCAGTATTTT. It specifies CASSFWDKRTDTQYF.

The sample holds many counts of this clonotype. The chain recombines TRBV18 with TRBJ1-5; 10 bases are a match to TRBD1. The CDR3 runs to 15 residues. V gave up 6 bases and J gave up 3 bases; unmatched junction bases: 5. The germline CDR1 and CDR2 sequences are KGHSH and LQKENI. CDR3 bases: TGTGCCAGCTCCCTGGGACAGGGGTTCAATCAGCCCCAGCATTTT. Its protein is CASSLGQGFNQPQHF.

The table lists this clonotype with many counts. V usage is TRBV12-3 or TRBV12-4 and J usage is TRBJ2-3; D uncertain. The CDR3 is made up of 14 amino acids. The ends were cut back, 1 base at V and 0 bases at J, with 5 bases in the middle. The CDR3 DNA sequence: TGTGCCAGCAGTTTAGTACGAAGCACAGATACGCAGTATTTT. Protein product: CASSLVRSTDTQYF.

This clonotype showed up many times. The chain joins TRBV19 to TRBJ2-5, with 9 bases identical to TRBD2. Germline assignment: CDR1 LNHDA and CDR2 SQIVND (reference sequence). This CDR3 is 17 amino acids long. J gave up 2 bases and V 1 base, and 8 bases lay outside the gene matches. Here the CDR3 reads CASSIGGAGGRQETQYF. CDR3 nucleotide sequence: TGTGCCAGTAGTATAGGAGGAGCGGGAGGTCGACAAGAGACCCAGTACTTC.

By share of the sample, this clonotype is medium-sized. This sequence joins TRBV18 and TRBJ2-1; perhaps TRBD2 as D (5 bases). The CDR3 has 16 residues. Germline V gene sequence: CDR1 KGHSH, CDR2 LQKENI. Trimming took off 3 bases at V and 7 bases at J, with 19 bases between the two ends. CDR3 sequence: CASSPTRLRLRNEQFF. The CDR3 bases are TGTGCCAGCTCACCCACTAGGTTGAGGCTACGTAATGAGCAGTTCTTC.

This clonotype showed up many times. The CDR3, as DNA: TGTGCCAGCAGCTTAGTTCCCTCCCATGAAGCTTTCTTT. Encoded protein: CASSLVPSHEAFF. The rearrangement uses TRBV7-9 and TRBJ1-1; D call uncertain. This CDR3 comprises 13 residues. Germline CDR1 SEHNR, CDR2 FQNEAQ (reference sequence). V was shortened by 1 base and J by 7 bases, with 10 bases between the two germline ends.

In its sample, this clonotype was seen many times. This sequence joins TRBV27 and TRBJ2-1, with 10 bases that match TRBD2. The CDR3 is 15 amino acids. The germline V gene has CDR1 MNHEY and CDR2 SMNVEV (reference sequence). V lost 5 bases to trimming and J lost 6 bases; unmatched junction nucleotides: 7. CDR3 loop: CASSPLQREGNEQFF. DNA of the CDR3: TGTGCCAGCAGTCCCCTACAGCGGGAGGGCAATGAGCAGTTCTTC.

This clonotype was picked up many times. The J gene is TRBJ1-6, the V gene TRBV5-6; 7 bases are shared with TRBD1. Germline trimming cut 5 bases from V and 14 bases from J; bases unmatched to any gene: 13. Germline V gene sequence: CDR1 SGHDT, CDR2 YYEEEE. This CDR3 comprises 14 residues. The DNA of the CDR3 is TGTGCCAGCAGTGGCCGGGACAGACCTTTCACCCTCCACTTT. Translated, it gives CASSGRDRPFTLHF.

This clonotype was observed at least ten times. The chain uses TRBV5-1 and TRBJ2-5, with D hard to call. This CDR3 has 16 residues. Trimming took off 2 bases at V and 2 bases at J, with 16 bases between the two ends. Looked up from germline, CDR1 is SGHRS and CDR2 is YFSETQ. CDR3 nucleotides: TGCGCCAGCAGCTTCCCGGCCGGTGATCGGCAAGAGACCCAGTACTTC. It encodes CASSFPAGDRQETQYF.

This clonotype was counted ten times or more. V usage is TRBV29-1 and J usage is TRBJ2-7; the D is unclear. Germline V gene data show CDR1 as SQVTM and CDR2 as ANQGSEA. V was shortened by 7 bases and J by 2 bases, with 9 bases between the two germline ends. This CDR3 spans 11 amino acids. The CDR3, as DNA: TGCAGCGCCATAGCTACCTACGAGCAGTACTTC. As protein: CSAIATYEQYF.

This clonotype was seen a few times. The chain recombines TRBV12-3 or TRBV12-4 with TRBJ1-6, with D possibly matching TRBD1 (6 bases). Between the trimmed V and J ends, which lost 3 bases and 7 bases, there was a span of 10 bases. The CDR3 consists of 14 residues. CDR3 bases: TGTGCCAGCAGTTTGTACAGGGAGAATTCACCCCTCCACTTT. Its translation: CASSLYRENSPLHF.

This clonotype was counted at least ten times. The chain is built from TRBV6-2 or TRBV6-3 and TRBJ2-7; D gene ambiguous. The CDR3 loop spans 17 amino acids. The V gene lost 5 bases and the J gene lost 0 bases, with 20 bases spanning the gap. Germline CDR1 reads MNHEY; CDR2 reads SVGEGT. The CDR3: CASSPRAPLGGSYEQYV. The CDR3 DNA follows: TGTGCCAGCAGTCCCCGGGCTCCTCTAGGCGGCTCCTACGAGCAGTACGTC.

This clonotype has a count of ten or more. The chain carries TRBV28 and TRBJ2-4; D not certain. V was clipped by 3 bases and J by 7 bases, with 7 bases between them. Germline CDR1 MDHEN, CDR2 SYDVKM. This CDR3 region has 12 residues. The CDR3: CASSFLQNIQYF. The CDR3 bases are TGTGCCAGCAGTTTTCTGCAGAACATTCAGTACTTC.

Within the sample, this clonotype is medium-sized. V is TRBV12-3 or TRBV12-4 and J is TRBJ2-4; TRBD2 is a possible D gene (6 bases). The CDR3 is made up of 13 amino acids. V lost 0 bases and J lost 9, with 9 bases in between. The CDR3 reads CASSLAGGGIQYF. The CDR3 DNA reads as TGTGCCAGCAGTTTAGCCGGGGGAGGCATTCAGTACTTC.